This passage covers 3 T cell receptor beta chains from one sample sequenced in a study of Graves' ophthalmopathy and Graves' hyperthyroidism. Amplification of TCR beta CDR3 regions used RNA transcripts. First-round RT-PCR used HTBI primers; second-round multiplex PCR followed. Via MiXCR, TCRdb re-called the multiplex PCR reads, giving one row per CDR3 protein. The table lists hundreds of thousands of distinct CDR3 sequences, 20% to 25% of them singletons, with approximately 6.9% in the top ten. The sample comprised peripheral blood. Source of these receptors: a young woman with stable Graves' hyperthyroidism. Some clones in this sample may be carry-over from other donors' samples.

This clonotype was seen ten or more times. This sequence joins TRBV7-8 and TRBJ2-7; 9 nucleotides match TRBD2. The germline V gene encodes CDR1 SGHVS and CDR2 FQNEAQ. The CDR3 is 14 amino acids. Losses at the gene ends were 7 bases for V and 0 bases for J; bases not matched to a gene: 4. CDR3 sequence: CASIKTSGSYEQYF. DNA of the CDR3: TGTGCCAGCATCAAGACTAGCGGCTCCTACGAGCAGTACTTC.

The DNA for the CDR3 is TGTGCCAGCAGTTCGAAAACAGGGGGTGGCTACACCTTC. Translation: CASSSKTGGGYTF. The chain is built from TRBV6-5 and TRBJ1-2; 8 bases align to TRBD1. V dropped 4 bases and J dropped 7; count of bases not matched to a gene: 5. The CDR3 has 13 amino acids. Germline lookup yields CDR1 MNHEY and CDR2 SVGAGI.

The table lists this clonotype with a few counts. The chain uses TRBV12-3 or TRBV12-4 and TRBJ1-1; no firm D call. Trimming shortened V by 3 bases and J by 0 bases, and 11 bases separated the two germline ends. The CDR3 sequence is 15 residues long. CDR3 in DNA: TGTGCCAGCAGTTTGGATGCAGAAATGAACACTGAAGCTTTCTTT. Its translation: CASSLDAEMNTEAFF.